Presented here are 17 T cell receptor beta chains from one specimen sequenced in a study of cytomegalovirus exposure and HLA in healthy donors. Method: immunoSEQ multiplex PCR; TCRdb's copy keeps in-frame clones and lacks some. The sample includes 70,000 to 80,000 clones, around 94% seen only once; the top ten take 3% to 4%. Sequencing was done on a sample of PBMCs. The receptors shown here come from a woman under 30 in good health and CMV-seropositive.

The chain links TRBV4-2 to TRBJ2-7; D gene ambiguous. Germline loops: CDR1 LGHNA, CDR2 YNFKEQ. Trimming took 4 bases from V and 6 from J, leaving 10 bases between them. The CDR3 sequence is 12 residues long. The CDR3, as DNA: TGTGCCAGCAGCCCCAAAGCCGGCGAGCAGTACTTC. Amino acid sequence: CASSPKAGEQYF.

V and J are TRBV5-6 and TRBJ1-5; D not certain. The germline gives CDR1 SGHDT, CDR2 YYEEEE. CDR3 size: 15 residues. Trimming took off 0 bases at V and 2 bases at J, with 9 bases between the two ends. CDR3 protein: CASSLAVEGNQPQHF. The CDR3 nucleotides read TGTGCCAGCAGCTTGGCGGTGGAGGGCAATCAGCCCCAGCATTTT.

The chain combines TRBV6-6 with TRBJ2-7, with 7 nucleotides matching TRBD1. The CDR3 consists of 13 residues. V dropped 2 bases and J dropped 4; count of bases not matched to a gene: 2. CDR1 is MNHNY and CDR2 is SVGAGI in the germline V gene (reference sequence). CDR3 sequence: CASSYDRVYEQYF. The DNA for the CDR3 is TGTGCCAGCAGTTACGACAGGGTGTACGAGCAGTACTTC.

The chain links TRBV28 to TRBJ1-4; 9 nucleotides line up with TRBD1. This CDR3 spans 15 amino acids. J lost 7 bases, V lost 7 bases, and 10 bases had no gene match. Germline V lookup: CDR1 MDHEN, CDR2 SYDVKM. The DNA for the CDR3 is TGTGCCAGCATCTTTGGGGCACAGGGGGCTGAAAAACTGTTTTTT. This sequence encodes CASIFGAQGAEKLFF.

This chain connects TRBV28 to TRBJ2-7; 7 bases are a match to TRBD1. CDR3 length: 17 residues. J gave up 4 bases and V 5 bases, and 17 bases lay outside the gene matches. Germline CDR1 reads MDHEN; CDR2 reads SYDVKM. For the CDR3, the DNA is TGTGCCAGCAGTCCGAGCCGAACCGGGACAGAAGAATACGAGCAGTACTTC. This encodes CASSPSRTGTEEYEQYF.

This chain joins TRBV9 and TRBJ2-1; 11 positions agree with TRBD2. From germline, CDR1 is SGDLS and CDR2 YYNGEE. Trimming removed 0 bases from V and 7 bases from J; junction bases left unmatched: 3. The CDR3 has 15 amino acids. The DNA of the CDR3 is TGTGCCAGCAGCGTAGGGGTAGCGGGGGGGAATGAGCAGTTCTTC. It translates to CASSVGVAGGNEQFF.

V gene TRBV4-1 combines with J gene TRBJ2-7; 10 bases fit TRBD2. Germline V gene lookup returns CDR1 MGHRA and CDR2 YSYEKL. The CDR3 covers 14 residues. J gave up 3 bases and V 2 bases, and 1 base lay outside the gene matches. The CDR3 sequence: CASSQRTSGYEQYF. CDR3 bases: TGCGCCAGCAGCCAACGGACTAGCGGCTACGAGCAGTACTTC.

J is TRBJ2-3 and V is TRBV28; TRBD2 might be the D (6 bases). The germline V gene encodes CDR1 MDHEN and CDR2 SYDVKM. This CDR3 contains 16 residues. Trimming took 7 bases from V and 0 from J, leaving 17 bases between them. In DNA, the CDR3 is TGTGCCAGCACCCCGACTGGGACTCTGAGCACAGATACGCAGTATTTT. This translates into CASTPTGTLSTDTQYF. The full variable domain, its missing parts supplied by reference TRBV28 and TRBJ2-3, is DVKVTQSSRYLVKRTGEKVFLECVQDMDHENMFWYRQDPGLGLRLIYFSYDVKMKEKGDIPEGYSVSREKKERFSLILESASTNQTSMYLCASTPTGTLSTDTQYFGPGTRLTVL.

V is TRBV5-6 and J is TRBJ1-4; D uncertain. The V end was cut by 3 bases, the J end by 4 bases, with 7 bases between. Germline values: CDR1 SGHDT, CDR2 YYEEEE. CDR3 length equals 13 residues. The CDR3 region is CASSSLFNEKLFF. The CDR3 bases are TGTGCCAGCAGCTCCCTATTTAATGAAAAACTGTTTTTT.

V gene TRBV18 combines with J gene TRBJ2-2; D may be TRBD1 (6 bases). This CDR3 spans 15 amino acids. V was trimmed by 2 bases and J by 3 bases, leaving 10 bases between them. From germline, CDR1 is KGHSH and CDR2 LQKENI. In DNA, the CDR3 is TGTGCCAGCTCACCAAATCCAGGGGACACCGGGGAGCTGTTTTTT. It translates to CASSPNPGDTGELFF.

Remarks on this clone: The identical CDR3 is also encoded by other nucleotide sequences in the sample. The CDR3 region has the DNA TGTGCCAGCAGCTTAAATGGGGGGGAGACCCAGTACTTC. It specifies CASSLNGGETQYF. The chain recombines TRBV7-9 with TRBJ2-5; D perhaps matches TRBD2 (6 bases). The CDR3 has 13 residues. CDR1 and CDR2 (germline): SEHNR, FQNEAQ (reference sequence). Trimming cost V 2 bases and J 5 bases, with 9 bases left between them.

The chain carries TRBV9 and TRBJ1-4; 9 bases agree with TRBD1. J lost 7 bases, V lost 3 bases, and 7 bases had no gene match. Germline V CDR1 and CDR2: SGDLS, YYNGEE. The CDR3 is made up of 15 amino acids. This CDR3 is CASSEQGAHREKLFF. The CDR3, as DNA: TGTGCCAGCAGCGAACAGGGGGCGCATCGTGAAAAACTGTTTTTT.

V is TRBV28 and J is TRBJ2-2; tentative D call: TRBD2 (6 bases). Per germline, CDR1 MDHEN and CDR2 SYDVKM. The germline V and J ends were trimmed by 1 base and 4 bases, with 13 bases remaining between them. The CDR3 loop spans 16 amino acids. The CDR3 DNA reads TGTGCCAGCAGTTTATACCTTGGGGGGAGCACCGGGGAGCTGTTTTTT. It encodes CASSLYLGGSTGELFF.

The genes are TRBV28 and TRBJ1-3; D is unresolved. Looked up from germline, CDR1 is MDHEN and CDR2 is SYDVKM. The CDR3 sequence is 16 residues long. Deletions cut 5 bases from V and 10 bases from J, with 24 bases between. This CDR3 is CASSPTNPHPSHTIYF. The CDR3 bases are TGTGCCAGCAGTCCAACTAATCCTCACCCCTCGCATACCATATATTTT.

J is TRBJ2-7 and V is TRBV11-2; 10 bases map to TRBD1. CDR3 size: 15 residues. Germline values: CDR1 SGHAT, CDR2 FQNNGV. V was clipped by 4 bases and J by 7 bases; unmatched bases: 10. CDR3 coding DNA: TGTGCCAGCAGCTGGACCGGGACAGGGGTGGAAGAGCAGTACTTC. It specifies CASSWTGTGVEEQYF.

The chain is built from TRBV18 and TRBJ1-1; TRBD1 agrees at 8 bases. Germline trimming cut 3 bases from V and 8 bases from J; bases unmatched to any gene: 2. Germline V gene sequence: CDR1 KGHSH, CDR2 LQKENI. The CDR3 runs 12 residues. DNA of the CDR3: TGTGCCAGCTCACCCCGGACAGGGGAAGCTTTCTTT. The encoded protein is CASSPRTGEAFF.

The rearrangement uses TRBV7-6 and TRBJ1-5; 8 bases align to TRBD1. The CDR3 contains 15 residues. Germline loops: CDR1 SGHVS, CDR2 FNYEAQ. The V and J ends lost 5 bases and 4 bases, in that order; junction bases with no gene match: 7. CDR3 residues: CASSEWTGSNQPQHF. CDR3 DNA sequence: TGTGCCAGCAGCGAGTGGACAGGGAGTAATCAGCCCCAGCATTTT.